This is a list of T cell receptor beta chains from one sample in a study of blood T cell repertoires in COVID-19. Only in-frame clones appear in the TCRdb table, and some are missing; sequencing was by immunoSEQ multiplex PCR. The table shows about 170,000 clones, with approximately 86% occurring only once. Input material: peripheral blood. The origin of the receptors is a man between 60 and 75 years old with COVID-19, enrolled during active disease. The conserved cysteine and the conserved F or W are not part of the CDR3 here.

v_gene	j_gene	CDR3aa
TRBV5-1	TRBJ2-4	ASSWTSGSPSPKNIQY
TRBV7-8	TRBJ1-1	ASSLTGNTEAF
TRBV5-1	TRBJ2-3	ASSLEGLAGSTDTQY
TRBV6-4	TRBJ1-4	ASSRRENEKLF
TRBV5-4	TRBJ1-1	ASSLDYTEAF
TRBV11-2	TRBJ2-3	ASSTRLTGTDTQY
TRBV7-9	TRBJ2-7	ASSLFRQSGDEQY
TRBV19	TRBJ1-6	ASRETGASPLH
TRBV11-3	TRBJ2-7	ASSPKGLAGTDEQY
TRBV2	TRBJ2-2	ASRRTGELF
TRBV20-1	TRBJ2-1	SASSEGGIGASYNEQF
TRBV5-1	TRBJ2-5	ASSTSTGGSKETQY
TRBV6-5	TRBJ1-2	ASSWVIRDYGYT
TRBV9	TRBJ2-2	ASSVVPNTGELF
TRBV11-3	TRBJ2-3	ASSHPPSGNTQY
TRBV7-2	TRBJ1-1	ASSLMRGPLLTEAF
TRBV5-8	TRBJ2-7	ASSLRPGHEQY
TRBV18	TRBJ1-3	ASSPEAAAGNTIY
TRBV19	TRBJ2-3	ASGLGLGTDTQY
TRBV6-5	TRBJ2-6	ASSYDGDSGANVLT
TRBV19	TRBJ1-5	ASSIDLRVGAQPQH
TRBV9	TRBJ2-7	ASSVEAGGSYEQY
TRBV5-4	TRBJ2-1	ASSAPGQRDYNEQF
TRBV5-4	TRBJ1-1	ASSSAVWAKAF
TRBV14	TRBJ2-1	ASSQGLAGGSYNEQF
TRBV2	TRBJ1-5	TSRGTGNQPQH
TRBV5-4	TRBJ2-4	ASSSQQGARNIQY
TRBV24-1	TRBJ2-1	ATSARDRVASNEQF
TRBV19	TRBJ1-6	ASSDHRGGSPLH
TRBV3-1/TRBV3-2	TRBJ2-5	ASRRIAGGPETQY
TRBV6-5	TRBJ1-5	ASREGYSNQPQH
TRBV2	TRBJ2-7	ASIPNRGPYEQY
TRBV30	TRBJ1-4	AWTPQVYEKLF